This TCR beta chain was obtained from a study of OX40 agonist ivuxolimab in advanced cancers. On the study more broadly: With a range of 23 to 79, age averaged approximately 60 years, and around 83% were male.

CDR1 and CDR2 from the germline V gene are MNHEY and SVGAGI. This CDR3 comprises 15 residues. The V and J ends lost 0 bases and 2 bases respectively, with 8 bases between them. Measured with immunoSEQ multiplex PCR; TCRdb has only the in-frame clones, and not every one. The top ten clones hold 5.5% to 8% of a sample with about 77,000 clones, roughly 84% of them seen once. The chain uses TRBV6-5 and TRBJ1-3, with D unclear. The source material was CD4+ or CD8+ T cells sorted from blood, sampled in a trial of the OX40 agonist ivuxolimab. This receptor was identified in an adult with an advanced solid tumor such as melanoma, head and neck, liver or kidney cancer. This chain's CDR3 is CASSYSAPPGNTIYF. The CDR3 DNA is TGTGCCAGCAGTTACTCGGCCCCCCCTGGAAACACCATATATTTT.